This TCR beta chain is from a study of shared clonotypes between healthy human individuals (dated by TCRdb to 2020 to 2021). A note on the overall study: The cohort included a few men and a couple of women between 18 and 49 years of age. For each donor, three plates each were used for CD4 naive and CD4 memory, two plates were used for CD8 naive, and one plate was used for CD8 memory. To estimate repertoire size and how much clonotype sharing occurs between individuals, the study deeply sequenced the blood TCR repertoires of several healthy adults. Different laboratories and diverse techniques were used to prepare libraries and sequence TCR repertoires, to increase sequencing depth and limit assay-specific biases. Between about 0.85 and 8.9 billion PBMCs per donor were obtained by leukapheresis.

Healthy HIV-negative adults with no recently reported acute infections or vaccinations were included as donors. Every donor was a Caucasian adult residing in Nashville, Tennessee, USA. CD4+ T cells were enriched by magnetic negative selection, after which naive cells were positively selected on CD45RA and the negative fraction was taken as the memory subset. Blood was obtained by leukapheresis, after which PBMCs were separated by Ficoll-Histopaque density gradient centrifugation and cryopreserved in liquid nitrogen vapor phase. Analytical flow cytometry was used to check the purity and quantity of every magnetically sorted T cell population. Genomic DNA was isolated from every sorted fraction and measured by UV absorbance on a Nanodrop 2000c. Study-level results and caveats: Rarefaction of sorted-subset datasets indicated incomplete sequencing despite the large sequencing depth. Pairwise subsampling indicated that sequencing depth was expected to affect the degree of clonotype sharing among donors. Higher generation probabilities were observed for clonotypes shared by all four sorted-subset donors than for non-shared clonotypes. The small number of donors limited the genetic and exposure-history diversity represented. Sharing across four donors was observed for around 5% of naive CD4, 3.5% of naive CD8, 2% to 2.5% of memory CD4, and roughly 0.4% of memory CD8 clonotypes. Naive subsets generally had larger estimated clonotype richness than memory subsets. Sampling was restricted to blood, and TCR repertoires in tissues likely differ from the TCR repertoires found in blood.

Clipping removes 7 bases from V and 0 bases from J, with 6 as the unmatched junction base count. There are 16 amino acids in the CDR3, from cysteine to phenylalanine inclusive. This entry keeps only the CDR3 DNA: 48 bases, framed from base 1. CDR1 and CDR2 (SQVTM, ANQGSEA) derive from the germline V gene. This clone was seen a single time. No antigen is known for it. Per-base quality was not reported, and no clone a single base away is much larger than it. TCR CDR3 regions were amplified from genomic DNA by multiplex PCR using the deep immunoSEQ assay. Extracted genomic DNA from each cell subset was spread evenly across all wells of several immunoSEQ 96-well plates, with each plate serving as a replicate. For sorted subsets, roughly 200 ng of genomic DNA, equivalent to 25,000 to 35,000 T cell genomes, went into each replicate PCR. Purified libraries were quantified with a Qubit 3.0 fluorometer, sized on a Bioanalyzer 2100, and re-quantified with the KAPA Library Quantification kit. Every immunoSEQ 96-well plate was sequenced on a dedicated single-read 150-cycle Illumina NextSeq 550 flow cell. Concerning the study's data processing: Because only junctional sequences without quality scores were contained in the immunoSEQ output, filtering matching that applied to full-length reads could not be performed. Sequences were annotated with PyIR, a Python wrapper for IgBLAST v1.9, and V/J genes and CDR3 were assigned using IMGT germline references. Reads with weak V/J assignments (E-value above 1e-6), missing CDR3, stop codons, out-of-frame junctions, or ambiguous translated residues were removed. V3J clonotypes were defined as sequences sharing an identical inferred V gene, J gene, and CDR3 amino acid sequence. The percentage overlap between two repertoires was calculated by dividing the number of shared unique clonotypes by the size of the smaller repertoire. RTK rarefaction, the Chao1 estimator, and Recon v2.1 estimates of unobserved clonotypes were used to assess repertoire richness. Generation probabilities for all TCRbeta clonotypes obtained by the gDNA method from several donors were computed using OLGA. In its TCRdb copy, this immuneACCESS table keeps in-frame sequences only and misses some clones. Where compared with another copy, unresolved V genes explain less than half of these, and the others have no known cause. V and J calls and clone size are those listed in that table; D and trimming were worked out from the DNA. This sample comprises 1,400,000 or so clones, about 98.5% of them detected only once. Approximately 0.38% of the sample rests with the top ten.

The material sequenced was naive CD4+ T cells sorted from blood. The sample's cell subset or site, from its label and the paper: CD45RA+ positively selected. This receptor was identified in a young man in good health. The chain links TRBV29-1 with TRBJ2-1, with TRBD2 identical over 13 junction bases. The sequenced DNA: TGCAGCGGATGGACTAGCGGGAGTAGCTCCTACAATGAGCAGTTCTTC. Translation gives CSGWTSGSSSYNEQFF.